These 25 T cell receptor beta chains were all obtained from the same sample, sequenced in a study of blood T cell repertoires in COVID-19. Data came from immunoSEQ multiplex PCR; TCRdb stores just in-frame clones and leaves some out. The table shows some 140,000 clones, with more than 60% occurring only once. The sequencing input was peripheral blood. Every receptor here comes from a man aged 80 or over with acute or convalescent COVID-19.

The J gene is TRBJ2-7, the V gene TRBV11-2, with 12 bases identical to TRBD2. The CDR3 is 17 amino acids. Trimming took 1 base from V and 2 from J; bases not matched to a gene: 6. Germline CDR1 and CDR2: SGHAT and FQNNGV. In nucleotides, the CDR3 is TGTGCCAGCAGCTTAGGAACAGCTAGCGGGGGGGCCTACGAGCAGTACTTC. Translation gives CASSLGTASGGAYEQYF.

The chain has TRBV2 and TRBJ2-7; 9 positions agree with TRBD1. Germline CDR1 is SNHLY and CDR2 is FYNNEI. CDR3 length: 13 residues. V lost 8 bases, J lost 0 bases, and 2 bases stayed unmatched. The CDR3 DNA follows: TGTGCCAGCGGACAGGGGAGCTCCTACGAGCAGTACTTC. This translates into CASGQGSSYEQYF.

V gene TRBV28 combines with J gene TRBJ1-5, with a weak D call TRBD1 (6 bases). Germline V gene data show CDR1 as MDHEN and CDR2 as SYDVKM. V was pared by 8 bases and J by 1 base, with 18 bases between. This CDR3 is built from 16 residues. The CDR3 reads CASVSPPRGSNQPQHF. Written as DNA, the CDR3 is TGTGCCAGCGTTAGCCCCCCAAGGGGGAGCAATCAGCCCCAGCATTTT.

V and J are TRBV6-5 and TRBJ1-1; possibly TRBD1 for D (6 bases). Germline V lookup: CDR1 MNHEY, CDR2 SVGAGI. This CDR3 comprises 15 residues. Trimming pared 6 bases from V and 1 base from J, leaving 15 bases between. Here the CDR3 DNA reads TGTGCCAGCAGCATAAAACTAGGGGGGAACACTGAAGCTTTCTTT. Protein: CASSIKLGGNTEAFF.

This clone was picked up a small number of times. The chain employs TRBV11-2 and TRBJ2-7; D not certain. V was pared by 6 bases and J by 0 bases, with 9 bases between. This CDR3 has 13 residues. The V gene's germline CDR1 is SGHAT and CDR2 FQNNGV. CDR3 DNA: TGTGCCAGCAGACTGAGTTCCTCCTACGAGCAGTACTTC. This encodes CASRLSSSYEQYF.

The chain links TRBV28 to TRBJ2-7, with 9 bases fitting TRBD1. V trimming: 10 bases; J trimming: 0 bases; junction bases outside the gene matches: 10. This CDR3 contains 15 residues. The V gene's germline CDR1 is MDHEN and CDR2 SYDVKM. As DNA, the CDR3 is TGTGCCACCTCACCGCCGGGACAGGGCTCCTACGAGCAGTACTTC. Protein product: CATSPPGQGSYEQYF.

The chain couples TRBV5-1 to TRBJ2-1, with D possibly TRBD2 on 6 matching bases. Trimming pared 7 bases from V and 6 bases from J, leaving 14 bases between. CDR3 length equals 13 residues. In germline, CDR1 is SGHRS, CDR2 YFSETQ. CDR3 protein: CASAGNVGNEQFF. In DNA, the CDR3 is TGCGCCAGCGCGGGGAACGTAGGCAATGAGCAGTTCTTC.

This clone showed up just a few times. The rearrangement uses TRBV11-1 and TRBJ1-4, with 7 bases aligning to TRBD1. This CDR3 is built from 15 residues. The germline CDR1 and CDR2 sequences are SGHAT and FQDESV (reference sequence). V shed 2 bases, J shed 5 bases, and the junction held 5 bases outside the gene matches. CDR3 nucleotide sequence: TGTGCCAGCAGCTTACGGACAGGACTGAATGAAAAACTGTTTTTT. This gives the protein CASSLRTGLNEKLFF.

V usage is TRBV6-5 and J usage is TRBJ1-3; TRBD1 matches at 7 bases. V dropped 10 bases and J dropped 2; count of bases not matched to a gene: 2. The CDR3 has 12 amino acids. The germline CDR1 and CDR2 sequences are MNHEY and SVGAGI. The CDR3 spells CATTGTGNTIYF. The CDR3 nucleotides are TGTGCCACGACAGGGACTGGAAACACCATATATTTT.

The chain links TRBV5-1 to TRBJ2-7, with 8 bases matching TRBD1. Germline V gene data show CDR1 as SGHRS and CDR2 as YFSETQ. The CDR3 is 13 residues long. Losses at the gene ends were 5 bases for V and 5 bases for J; bases not matched to a gene: 6. This chain's CDR3 is CASSRQGLDEQYF. CDR3 in DNA: TGCGCCAGCAGTAGACAGGGGCTCGACGAGCAGTACTTC.

J is TRBJ1-4 and V is TRBV2; 9 bases align to TRBD1. V dropped 4 bases and J dropped 8; count of bases not matched to a gene: 8. In germline, CDR1 is SNHLY, CDR2 FYNNEI. This CDR3 contains 15 residues. The CDR3 sequence: CASSGDRAMREKLFF. CDR3 nucleotides: TGTGCCAGCAGTGGGGACAGGGCGATGCGCGAAAAACTGTTTTTT.

The CDR3 loop reads CASRGTGGTEAFF. The CDR3 DNA sequence: TGTGCCAGCCGTGGGACAGGGGGCACTGAAGCTTTCTTT. The rearrangement joins TRBV25-1 to TRBJ1-1, with 11 bases fitting TRBD1. Per germline, CDR1 MGHDK and CDR2 SYGVNS. The CDR3 covers 13 residues. The V and J ends lost 8 bases and 4 bases, in that order; junction bases with no gene match: 3.

This sequence joins TRBV11-3 and TRBJ2-1, with 8 positions matching TRBD1. The CDR3 contains 15 residues. Trimming took 1 base from V and 7 from J; bases not matched to a gene: 6. Germline CDR1 is SGHNT and CDR2 is YENEEA. The CDR3 protein is CASSLAGQGRNEQFF. In nucleotides, the CDR3 is TGTGCCAGCAGCTTAGCAGGACAGGGCCGTAATGAGCAGTTCTTC.

A few counts support this clone. This sequence joins TRBV6-5 and TRBJ2-5, with D unresolved. The germline gives CDR1 MNHEY, CDR2 SVGAGI. V shed 5 bases and J shed 1 base, with 8 bases lying between them. The CDR3 contains 13 residues. For the CDR3, the DNA is TGTGCCAGCAGTAATCAGGTCCAAGAGACCCAGTACTTC. It codes for CASSNQVQETQYF.

The rearrangement joins TRBV9 to TRBJ2-3, with 14 bases identical to TRBD2. Germline CDR1 is SGDLS and CDR2 is YYNGEE. The CDR3 runs to 20 residues. The ends lost 4 bases at V and 2 bases at J; junction bases unmatched: 15. The CDR3 nucleotides read TGTGCCAGCAGCCCCGGACCGAAGGGACTAGCGGGGGCTCCCACAGATACGCAGTATTTT. Its protein is CASSPGPKGLAGAPTDTQYF.

J is TRBJ1-5 and V is TRBV6-5, with 8 bases lining up with TRBD1. In germline, CDR1 is MNHEY, CDR2 SVGAGI. This CDR3 is built from 15 residues. Unmatched junction bases numbered 5, after V lost 5 bases and J lost 2 bases. CDR3 region: CASSMAGGGNQPQHF. CDR3 nucleotides: TGTGCCAGCAGTATGGCAGGGGGCGGCAATCAGCCCCAGCATTTT.

V and J are TRBV7-9 and TRBJ1-1; D possibly corresponds to TRBD1 (6 bases). This CDR3 contains 13 residues. Germline CDR1 and CDR2: SEHNR and FQNEAQ (reference sequence). The ends were cut back, 5 bases at V and 4 bases at J, with 11 bases in the middle. CDR3 bases: TGTGCCAGCAGCCCCGGGACAAGCACTGAAGCTTTCTTT. Its translation is CASSPGTSTEAFF. Full variable domain (outside the CDR3, taken from reference TRBV7-9 and TRBJ1-1): DTGVSQNPRHKITKRGQNVTFRCDPISEHNRLYWYRQTLGQGPEFLTYFQNEAQLEKSRLLSDRFSAERPKGSFSTLEIQRTEQGDSAMYLCASSPGTSTEAFFGQGTRLTVV.

This chain links TRBV7-2 with TRBJ1-6, with TRBD1 identical over 8 bases. This CDR3 spans 17 amino acids. The ends lost 5 bases at V and 6 bases at J; junction bases unmatched: 12. Germline CDR1 reads SGHTA; CDR2 reads FQGNSA. The CDR3 DNA reads TGTGCCAGCAGCGATAAGCCTAACAGGGGGATTAATTCACCCCTCCACTTT. As protein: CASSDKPNRGINSPLHF.

The V and J genes are TRBV7-8 and TRBJ2-1; D unclear. The germline V gene encodes CDR1 SGHVS and CDR2 FQNEAQ. Trimming took off 5 bases at V and 4 bases at J, with 3 bases between the two ends. The CDR3 spans 11 residues. The CDR3 sequence is CASSPYNEQFF. CDR3 nucleotides: TGTGCCAGCAGCCCATACAATGAGCAGTTCTTC.

The chain is built from TRBV7-9 and TRBJ2-4, with D possibly being TRBD2 (5 bases). The germline CDR1 and CDR2 sequences are SEHNR and FQNEAQ (reference sequence). The V gene lost 3 bases and the J gene lost 8 bases, with 14 bases spanning the gap. The CDR3 has 14 residues. The CDR3 is CASSLVPSYDIQYF. The CDR3 coding sequence is TGTGCCAGCAGCTTGGTGCCTAGCTACGACATTCAGTACTTC. Filled out from reference TRBV7-9 and TRBJ2-4, the complete variable domain reads DTGVSQNPRHKITKRGQNVTFRCDPISEHNRLYWYRQTLGQGPEFLTYFQNEAQLEKSRLLSDRFSAERPKGSFSTLEIQRTEQGDSAMYLCASSLVPSYDIQYFGAGTRLSVL.

This clone was seen only once. The chain links TRBV7-8 to TRBJ2-5, with 8 bases fitting TRBD1. Trimming at V came to 2 bases and at J to 7 bases, leaving 9 bases not matched to a gene. The CDR3 is made up of 15 amino acids. The germline V gene encodes CDR1 SGHVS and CDR2 FQNEAQ. The CDR3 reads CASSLTGGLGGTQYF. DNA for the CDR3: TGTGCCAGCAGCTTAACAGGGGGTCTTGGAGGGACCCAGTACTTC.

V usage is TRBV19 and J usage is TRBJ2-3; D call uncertain. Per the germline V gene, CDR1 is LNHDA and CDR2 is SQIVND (reference sequence). V was trimmed by 1 base and J by 6 bases, leaving 14 bases between them. The CDR3 has 15 amino acids. The CDR3 DNA reads TGTGCCAGTAGTATAGTGGGCAGGTTCGCGGATACGCAGTATTTT. It codes for CASSIVGRFADTQYF.

V is TRBV5-1 and J is TRBJ2-5; possibly TRBD2 for D (6 bases). Trimming cost V 0 bases and J 3 bases, with 18 bases left between them. In germline, CDR1 is SGHRS, CDR2 YFSETQ. The length of the CDR3 is 17 residues. The CDR3 sequence is CASSLDTTGTGKETQYF. The CDR3 DNA follows: TGCGCCAGCAGCTTGGACACAACCGGGACTGGGAAAGAGACCCAGTACTTC. Drawing the rest from reference TRBV5-1 and TRBJ2-5, the complete variable domain is KAGVTQTPRYLIKTRGQQVTLSCSPISGHRSVSWYQQTPGQGLQFLFEYFSETQRNKGNFPGRFSGRQFSNSRSEMNVSTLELGDSALYLCASSLDTTGTGKETQYFGPGTRLLVL.

In this sample, this clone turned up once. This chain uses TRBV6-2 or TRBV6-3 with TRBJ2-3; 11 bases line up with TRBD2. V lost 6 bases and J lost 2; bases outside the gene matches: 4. The CDR3 totals 15 residues. CDR1 is MNHEY, CDR2 SVGEGT, per germline. CDR3 sequence: CASSRSGGATDTQYF. CDR3 nucleotides: TGTGCCAGCAGCCGTAGCGGGGGGGCCACAGATACGCAGTATTTT.

The genes are TRBV19 and TRBJ2-2; the D is unclear. This CDR3 is built from 13 residues. The germline V and J ends were trimmed by 6 bases and 4 bases, with 9 bases remaining between them. The V gene's germline CDR1 is LNHDA and CDR2 SQIVND (reference sequence). This chain's CDR3 is CASSQRATGELFF. The DNA for the CDR3 is TGTGCCAGTAGCCAACGCGCCACCGGGGAGCTGTTTTTT.